The 24 T cell receptor beta chains given below trace back to one sample, sequenced in a study of T cell repertoires in cytomegalovirus infection. TCRdb reprocessed the reads with MiXCR, giving one entry per CDR3 protein. Altogether hundreds of thousands of distinct CDR3 sequences are present, roughly 15% being singletons, with the ten largest covering 12%. The sample was PBMCs. These receptor sequences come from a human donor in good health (CMV status not recorded). Some clones in this sample may be carry-over from other donors' samples.

The chain couples TRBV10-3 to TRBJ2-1; 9 positions match TRBD1. The V and J ends lost 1 base and 7 bases, in that order; junction bases with no gene match: 17. The CDR3 sequence is 19 residues long. Germline values: CDR1 ENHRY, CDR2 SYGVKD. The CDR3 sequence is CAISELTGTGFIGENEQFF. DNA of the CDR3: TGTGCCATCAGTGAGTTGACCGGGACAGGGTTCATCGGAGAAAATGAGCAGTTCTTC.

The J gene is TRBJ1-1, the V gene TRBV20-1; D perhaps matches TRBD1 (6 bases). V shed 1 base and J shed 6 bases, with 12 bases lying between them. From germline, CDR1 is DFQATT and CDR2 SNEGSKA (reference sequence). This CDR3 has 13 amino acids. Written as DNA, the CDR3 is TGCAGTGCTAGAGGTTGGGGGGCCGCTGAAGCTTTCTTT. Amino acid sequence: CSARGWGAAEAFF.

The table lists this clonotype with a few counts. This chain uses TRBV5-6 with TRBJ2-2, with D perhaps matching TRBD2 (6 bases). CDR3 length: 17 residues. Germline V gives CDR1 SGHDT, CDR2 YYEEEE. V was trimmed by 0 bases and J by 6 bases, leaving 18 bases between them. The CDR3 sequence is CASSLVVAGSVAGELFF. The CDR3 region has the DNA TGTGCCAGCAGCTTGGTGGTCGCGGGGTCGGTCGCCGGGGAGCTGTTTTTT.

This clonotype was seen a few times. The chain joins TRBV28 to TRBJ1-1; 12 positions agree with TRBD1. From germline, CDR1 is MDHEN and CDR2 SYDVKM. With 0 bases clipped from V and 5 bases from J, the junction kept 4 bases outside the gene matches. The CDR3 sequence is 16 residues long. CDR3 region: CASSLWGQGARTEAFF. CDR3 sequence (DNA): TGTGCCAGCAGTTTATGGGGACAGGGGGCGCGAACTGAAGCTTTCTTT.

This clonotype showed up just a few times. V is TRBV5-1 and J is TRBJ1-1; D may be TRBD1 (6 bases). Trimming shortened V by 4 bases and J by 2 bases, and 9 bases separated the two germline ends. The CDR3 length is 13 residues. The V gene's germline CDR1 is SGHRS and CDR2 YFSETQ. The CDR3 sequence: CASSVGQNTEAFF. DNA of the CDR3: TGCGCCAGCAGCGTGGGACAAAACACTGAAGCTTTCTTT.

This clonotype was counted ten times or more. The rearrangement links TRBV6-1 to TRBJ1-5; D gene unclear. CDR3 length: 13 amino acids. Looked up from germline, CDR1 is MNHNS and CDR2 is SASEGT. Trimming left V 2 bases short and J 2 bases short, with 4 bases between. The CDR3 bases are TGTGCCAGCAGTGAATGGGGCAATCAGCCCCAGCATTTT. It is translated as CASSEWGNQPQHF.

This clonotype was seen repeatedly, ten times or more. This chain uses TRBV7-8 with TRBJ2-7, with a weak D call TRBD2 (6 bases). Germline CDR1 is SGHVS and CDR2 is FQNEAQ. CDR3 size: 16 residues. Between the trimmed V and J ends, which lost 5 bases and 2 bases, there was a span of 19 bases. The chain's CDR3 is CASSKTGTSLAYEQYF. In DNA form, the CDR3 reads TGTGCCAGCAGCAAGACCGGGACTTCGCTTGCCTACGAGCAGTACTTC.

This clonotype was seen ten or more times. The V call is TRBV7-6, the J call TRBJ1-6, with D possibly matching TRBD1 (6 bases). Trimming took 0 bases from V and 6 from J, leaving 9 bases between them. Looked up from germline, CDR1 is SGHVS and CDR2 is FNYEAQ. CDR3 length equals 15 residues. The CDR3 sequence is CASSLAPGVNSPLHF. CDR3 DNA: TGTGCCAGCAGCTTAGCCCCAGGGGTTAATTCACCCCTCCACTTT.

The chain couples TRBV6-2 or TRBV6-3 to TRBJ2-1; no definite D call. CDR3 size: 12 residues. CDR1 and CDR2 (germline): MNHEY, SVGEGT. Between the trimmed V and J ends, which lost 5 bases and 6 bases, there was a span of 8 bases. DNA of the CDR3: TGTGCCAGCAGTAAAGGCGGCAATGAGCAGTTCTTC. It specifies CASSKGGNEQFF.

This clonotype came up many times. The chain employs TRBV7-2 and TRBJ2-7, with D tentatively TRBD1 (5 bases). The V and J ends lost 1 base and 0 bases respectively, with 13 bases between them. Per germline, CDR1 SGHTA and CDR2 FQGNSA. This CDR3 has 16 residues. The CDR3 sequence: CASSLGTTSISYEQYF. The CDR3 DNA is TGTGCCAGCAGCTTAGGGACAACCTCCATCTCCTACGAGCAGTACTTC.

This clonotype was counted between two and nine times. J is TRBJ2-5 and V is TRBV7-2, with TRBD1 as a possible D gene (6 bases). The CDR3 has 15 residues. The V end lost 5 bases, the J end lost 2 bases, and 15 bases lay between the germline ends. Germline V gene data show CDR1 as SGHTA and CDR2 as FQGNSA. The chain's CDR3 is CASSRRGTRQETQYF. The CDR3 coding sequence is TGTGCCAGCAGCCGAAGGGGGACAAGACAAGAGACCCAGTACTTC. Full variable domain (rest looked up from reference TRBV7-2 and TRBJ2-5): GAGVSQSPSNKVTEKGKDVELRCDPISGHTALYWYRQSLGQGLEFLIYFQGNSAPDKSGLPSDRFSAERTGGSVSTLTIQRTQQEDSAVYLCASSRRGTRQETQYFGPGTRLLVL.

The table lists this clonotype with many counts. V is TRBV19 and J is TRBJ2-1; possible D gene TRBD2, 5 bases. The length of the CDR3 is 12 residues. V shed 6 bases and J shed 8 bases, with 11 bases lying between them. Germline CDR1 LNHDA, CDR2 SQIVND (reference sequence). CDR3 coding DNA: TGTGCCAGTAGCCGGGGTGGGGATGAGCAGTTCTTC. Translation gives CASSRGGDEQFF.

This clonotype was detected ten times or more. V gene TRBV7-2 combines with J gene TRBJ1-2; D is ambiguous. Germline V gene lookup returns CDR1 SGHTA and CDR2 FQGNSA. V shed 5 bases and J shed 3 bases, with 7 bases lying between them. This CDR3 comprises 12 residues. DNA of the CDR3: TGTGCCAGCAGCCCCGTGGACTATGGCTACACCTTC. Protein product: CASSPVDYGYTF.

This clonotype was detected only a few times. The CDR3 DNA reads as TGTGCCAGCTCAAGAGGTTTGGACAGGGGGCATCAGCCCCAGCATTTT. Amino acids: CASSRGLDRGHQPQHF. The chain links TRBV18 to TRBJ1-5; 11 positions agree with TRBD1. Per the germline V gene, CDR1 is KGHSH and CDR2 is LQKENI. The trim removed 5 bases at V and 5 bases at J, leaving 8 bases unmatched. This CDR3 has 16 residues. Together with reference TRBV18 and TRBJ1-5, the CDR3 gives the full variable domain: NAGVMQNPRHLVRRRGQEARLRCSPMKGHSHVYWYRQLPEEGLKFMVYLQKENIIDESGMPKERFSAEFPKEGPSILRIQQVVRGDSAAYFCASSRGLDRGHQPQHFGDGTRLSIL.

The chain joins TRBV10-3 to TRBJ2-5, with TRBD2 matching 9 bases. Per germline, CDR1 ENHRY and CDR2 SYGVKD. The CDR3 runs to 14 residues. J gave up 3 bases and V 4 bases, and 3 bases lay outside the gene matches. The CDR3 is CAISAAGGEETQYF. Written as DNA, the CDR3 is TGTGCCATCAGTGCGGCGGGAGGGGAAGAGACCCAGTACTTC.

The V and J genes are TRBV27 and TRBJ1-1; 7 nucleotides agree with TRBD1. Germline loops: CDR1 MNHEY, CDR2 SMNVEV (reference sequence). Trimming removed 4 bases from V and 4 bases from J; junction bases left unmatched: 6. This CDR3 spans 14 amino acids. CDR3 in DNA: TGTGCCAGCAGTTCCAACTACAGGGGCACTGAAGCTTTCTTT. Translated, it gives CASSSNYRGTEAFF.

V and J are TRBV24-1 and TRBJ1-5; D remains unclear. The CDR3 consists of 11 residues. Germline CDR1 is KGHDR and CDR2 is SFDVKD. The V and J ends lost 1 base and 10 bases respectively, with 4 bases between them. CDR3 in amino acids: CATSDFGPQHF. The CDR3 DNA reads TGTGCCACCAGTGATTTCGGACCCCAGCATTTT.

This clonotype was detected ten times or more. V gene TRBV19 combines with J gene TRBJ2-2; D assignment may be TRBD1 or TRBD2 (6 bases each). Germline V gene data show CDR1 as LNHDA and CDR2 as SQIVND (reference sequence). The CDR3 runs to 15 residues. V lost 1 base and J 4 bases, leaving 10 bases between the germline ends. The CDR3 DNA reads TGTGCCAGTAGTATAGCGGGGGCGAGCACCGGGGAGCTGTTTTTT. Encoded protein: CASSIAGASTGELFF.

In its sample, this clonotype was seen many times. The rearrangement links TRBV7-2 to TRBJ1-4; no firm D call. This CDR3 has 15 residues. Germline assignment: CDR1 SGHTA and CDR2 FQGNSA. V lost 6 bases and J lost 4, with 15 bases in between. The CDR3 DNA sequence: TGTGCCAGCAGACAACCGGGAGCCTATAATGAAAAACTGTTTTTT. Amino acid sequence: CASRQPGAYNEKLFF.

This clonotype was counted at least ten times. The V and J genes are TRBV27 and TRBJ1-6; TRBD1 agrees at 8 bases. Germline trimming cut 6 bases from V and 9 bases from J; bases unmatched to any gene: 10. Per the germline V gene, CDR1 is MNHEY and CDR2 is SMNVEV (reference sequence). The CDR3 length is 15 residues. The CDR3 coding sequence is TGTGCCAGCAGGCCCCCTCAGGGGGCGTCTTCACCCCTCCACTTT. Translating gives CASRPPQGASSPLHF.

This clonotype has just a few counts. The chain is built from TRBV7-2 and TRBJ1-2; a possible D gene is TRBD1 (5 bases). V was trimmed by 5 bases and J by 6 bases, leaving 13 bases between them. CDR1 and CDR2 (germline): SGHTA, FQGNSA. This CDR3 has 13 residues. The CDR3 protein is CASSPPGEDGYTF. Here the CDR3 DNA reads TGTGCCAGCAGCCCGCCGGGGGAGGATGGCTACACCTTC.

The genes are TRBV20-1 and TRBJ2-1, with 9 bases aligning to TRBD2. This CDR3 is 16 amino acids long. Germline V gene lookup returns CDR1 DFQATT and CDR2 SNEGSKA (reference sequence). The CDR3 spells CSRGELAGISYNEQFF. The DNA for the CDR3 is TGCAGCCGAGGTGAGCTAGCGGGGATCTCCTACAATGAGCAGTTCTTC.

V gene TRBV12-3 or TRBV12-4 combines with J gene TRBJ2-1; D is undetermined. Trimming stripped 2 bases from V and 1 base from J, with 3 bases between. The CDR3 has 13 amino acids. As DNA, the CDR3 is TGTGCCAGCAGTTTAATTTCCTACAATGAGCAGTTCTTC. It specifies CASSLISYNEQFF.

CDR3 in amino acids: CAISRLEDQPQHF. The CDR3, as DNA: TGTGCCATCAGCCGACTAGAGGATCAGCCCCAGCATTTT. This chain joins TRBV10-3 and TRBJ1-5; no reliable D call. V dropped 6 bases and J dropped 5 bases, with 11 bases sitting between them. The germline CDR1 and CDR2 sequences are ENHRY and SYGVKD. CDR3 length: 13 amino acids.